Below are 22 T cell receptor beta chains sequenced from a single sample in a study of cytomegalovirus exposure and HLA in healthy donors. Clones were sequenced by immunoSEQ multiplex PCR, and TCRdb holds only the in-frame ones, with some missing. The data show about 170,000 clones, roughly nine tenths seen once. Sequencing was done on a sample of PBMCs. Every receptor here comes from a woman between 25 and 40 years old in good health and CMV-seronegative.

In this sample, this clone turned up once. The V and J genes are TRBV13 and TRBJ1-1; D is possibly TRBD1 (6 bases). The germline gives CDR1 PRHDT, CDR2 FYEKMQ (reference sequence). Trimming took off 5 bases at V and 2 bases at J, with 15 bases between the two ends. This CDR3 is 15 amino acids long. This CDR3 is CASSDQAGENTEAFF. DNA of the CDR3: TGTGCCAGCAGCGACCAAGCAGGGGAAAACACTGAAGCTTTCTTT. Full variable domain (rest looked up from reference TRBV13 and TRBJ1-1): AAGVIQSPRHLIKEKRETATLKCYPIPRHDTVYWYQQGPGQDPQFLISFYEKMQSDKGSIPDRFSAQQFSDYHSELNMSSLELGDSALYFCASSDQAGENTEAFFGQGTRLTVV.

The sample holds a few counts of this clone. The CDR3 sequence: CASSNHGQGHSPLHF. CDR3 nucleotide sequence: TGTGCCAGCAGCAATCACGGACAGGGGCATTCACCCCTCCACTTT. This chain links TRBV5-6 with TRBJ1-6, with 9 bases identical to TRBD1. CDR1 and CDR2 from the germline V gene are SGHDT and YYEEEE. Unmatched junction bases numbered 7, after V lost 4 bases and J lost 8 bases. This CDR3 region has 15 residues.

The chain employs TRBV7-8 and TRBJ2-1; 9 positions match TRBD2. This CDR3 is built from 15 residues. V lost 5 bases, J lost 6 bases, and 8 bases stayed unmatched. Germline-derived CDR1 and CDR2 are SGHVS and FQNEAQ. The CDR3 DNA reads as TGTGCCAGCAGCCAGGGACTAGCCGAGATCAATGAGCAGTTCTTC. It specifies CASSQGLAEINEQFF.

This clone was observed a single time. The rearrangement links TRBV4-3 to TRBJ2-7, with 7 bases matching TRBD1. Germline CDR1 LGHNA, CDR2 YSLEER. This CDR3 is 17 amino acids long. J was trimmed by 2 bases and V by 0 bases; bases with no gene match: 10. The CDR3 coding sequence is TGCGCCAGCAGCCAAGACTTTCCGGGACAGAATACCTACGAGCAGTACTTC. Its protein product is CASSQDFPGQNTYEQYF.

V is TRBV5-1 and J is TRBJ2-1; 7 nucleotides align to TRBD1. Germline loops: CDR1 SGHRS, CDR2 YFSETQ. CDR3 size: 15 residues. J lost 2 bases, V lost 0 bases, and 2 bases had no gene match. The chain's CDR3 is CASSLAGTAYNEQFF. CDR3 nucleotide sequence: TGCGCCAGCAGCTTGGCCGGGACAGCCTACAATGAGCAGTTCTTC. Based on the CDR3 plus reference TRBV5-1 and TRBJ2-1, the full variable domain is KAGVTQTPRYLIKTRGQQVTLSCSPISGHRSVSWYQQTPGQGLQFLFEYFSETQRNKGNFPGRFSGRQFSNSRSEMNVSTLELGDSALYLCASSLAGTAYNEQFFGPGTRLTVL.

This chain joins TRBV29-1 and TRBJ2-5; D unresolved. Germline V lookup: CDR1 SQVTM, CDR2 ANQGSEA. V dropped 4 bases and J dropped 2 bases, with 11 bases sitting between them. The CDR3 is made up of 13 amino acids. The CDR3 is CSVAGHDQETQYF. DNA for the CDR3: TGCAGCGTTGCCGGTCACGATCAAGAGACCCAGTACTTC.

The rearrangement uses TRBV2 and TRBJ1-2; D perhaps matches TRBD1 (5 bases). The germline V and J ends were trimmed by 7 bases and 2 bases, with 17 bases remaining between them. The CDR3 loop spans 15 amino acids. Germline V gene lookup returns CDR1 SNHLY and CDR2 FYNNEI. The CDR3 spells CASINPTDNNYGYTF. The CDR3 DNA reads TGTGCCAGCATTAACCCGACGGACAACAACTATGGCTACACCTTC.

The gene calls are TRBV2 and TRBJ2-7, with 10 bases that match TRBD2. V dropped 8 bases and J dropped 7; count of bases not matched to a gene: 5. Germline CDR1 is SNHLY and CDR2 is FYNNEI. CDR3 length: 12 amino acids. The CDR3 region is CASGILAGEQYF. The CDR3 region has the DNA TGTGCCAGCGGAATACTAGCGGGAGAGCAGTACTTC.

This clone appeared a single time. This rearrangement joins TRBV9 to TRBJ1-4; 7 bases agree with TRBD1. The CDR3 sequence is 14 residues long. Germline V gene data show CDR1 as SGDLS and CDR2 as YYNGEE. The V segment lost 3 bases and the J segment 7 bases; nucleotides outside the gene matches: 6. The DNA for the CDR3 is TGTGCCAGCAGCGCGAGGACAGGATTTGAAAAACTGTTTTTT. Protein product: CASSARTGFEKLFF.

This sequence joins TRBV2 and TRBJ2-5, with 11 bases fitting TRBD2. Per the germline V gene, CDR1 is SNHLY and CDR2 is FYNNEI. CDR3 length equals 17 residues. Unmatched junction bases numbered 9, after V lost 2 bases and J lost 4 bases. The CDR3 here is CASSERIAGGQGETQYF. The CDR3 DNA follows: TGTGCCAGCAGTGAACGGATAGCGGGGGGGCAGGGAGAGACCCAGTACTTC.

The chain links TRBV7-8 to TRBJ1-4; TRBD1 is a possible D gene (6 bases). Germline CDR1 and CDR2: SGHVS and FQNEAQ. This CDR3 spans 16 amino acids. Trimming shortened V by 5 bases and J by 0 bases, and 13 bases separated the two germline ends. The CDR3 coding sequence is TGTGCCAGCAGCCTCGGACAGATTTCAACTAATGAAAAACTGTTTTTT. It is translated as CASSLGQISTNEKLFF.

The chain joins TRBV4-3 to TRBJ2-1; D is undetermined. The CDR3 extends over 12 amino acids. Germline V gene lookup returns CDR1 LGHNA and CDR2 YSLEER. The V gene lost 0 bases and the J gene lost 5 bases, with 2 bases spanning the gap. CDR3 in DNA: TGCGCCAGCAGCCAAGAGAACAATGAGCAGTTCTTC. Translation gives CASSQENNEQFF.

The CDR3 here is CASSPGPRGSPLHF. The CDR3 DNA follows: TGTGCCAGCAGTCCCGGGCCCCGTGGTTCACCCCTCCACTTT. The chain joins TRBV6-6 to TRBJ1-6; D gene unclear. V was trimmed by 5 bases and J by 9 bases, leaving 14 bases between them. The CDR3 consists of 14 residues. Germline-derived CDR1 and CDR2 are MNHNY and SVGAGI (reference sequence).

The chain links TRBV7-2 to TRBJ1-2; tentative D call: TRBD1 (6 bases). Germline V gene sequence: CDR1 SGHTA, CDR2 FQGNSA. V was pared by 5 bases and J by 5 bases, with 12 bases between. The CDR3 runs to 13 residues. CDR3 nucleotides: TGTGCCAGCAGCCCTGACAGGAGTTATGGCTACACCTTC. Its protein is CASSPDRSYGYTF.

The chain combines TRBV29-1 with TRBJ1-5, with a tentative D call TRBD1 (6 bases). The V end lost 4 bases, the J end lost 6 bases, and 10 bases lay between the germline ends. Germline V gives CDR1 SQVTM, CDR2 ANQGSEA. The CDR3 has 12 amino acids. CDR3 sequence (DNA): TGCAGCGTTGGCCCACAGGGTCAGCCCCAGCATTTT. Encoded protein: CSVGPQGQPQHF. The full variable domain, its missing parts supplied by reference TRBV29-1 and TRBJ1-5, is SAVISQKPSRDICQRGTSLTIQCQVDSQVTMMFWYRQQPGQSLTLIATANQGSEATYESGFVIDKFPISRPNLTFSTLTVSNMSPEDSSIYLCSVGPQGQPQHFGDGTRLSIL.

The chain combines TRBV6-6 with TRBJ2-7, with D possibly matching TRBD1 (6 bases). The germline V and J ends were trimmed by 6 bases and 5 bases, with 17 bases remaining between them. The length of the CDR3 is 14 residues. Per the germline V gene, CDR1 is MNHNY and CDR2 is SVGAGI (reference sequence). CDR3 DNA: TGTGCCAGCAGCGCCAGGGGCTTAGTCCACGAGCAGTACTTC. Protein: CASSARGLVHEQYF.

The genes are TRBV7-2 and TRBJ2-2, with a weak D call TRBD1 (5 bases). V was cut by 7 bases and J by 0 bases, with 12 bases left in between. Looked up from germline, CDR1 is SGHTA and CDR2 is FQGNSA. This CDR3 is built from 15 residues. The CDR3 nucleotides read TGTGCCAGCACCATAGGGGCAGCGAACACCGGGGAGCTGTTTTTT. It codes for CASTIGAANTGELFF.

V is TRBV6-6 and J is TRBJ2-2; 8 bases fit TRBD1. This CDR3 comprises 15 residues. The germline V gene has CDR1 MNHNY and CDR2 SVGAGI (reference sequence). V lost 6 bases to trimming and J lost 5 bases; unmatched junction nucleotides: 8. CDR3 DNA sequence: TGTGCCAGCAGCCACATCAGGGGGCGGACCGGGGAGCTGTTTTTT. Protein product: CASSHIRGRTGELFF.

This chain uses TRBV27 with TRBJ2-2, with D possibly being TRBD1 or TRBD2 (5 bases each). CDR1 MNHEY and CDR2 SMNVEV come from the germline V gene (reference sequence). This CDR3 spans 16 amino acids. V lost 0 bases, J lost 4 bases, and 12 bases lay in between. The CDR3 DNA sequence: TGTGCCAGCAGTTTATCCAGGGAGTATGCCACCGGGGAGCTGTTTTTT. Amino acids: CASSLSREYATGELFF.

J is TRBJ1-5 and V is TRBV6-5; D possibly corresponds to TRBD1 (5 bases). The CDR3 consists of 15 residues. Trimming removed 0 bases at V and 4 bases at J, with 10 bases between. Per germline, CDR1 MNHEY and CDR2 SVGAGI. The DNA of the CDR3 is TGTGCCAGCAGTTACTCGACGGGGCTGAATCAGCCCCAGCATTTT. Protein sequence: CASSYSTGLNQPQHF.

The rearrangement joins TRBV30 to TRBJ1-1; D gene uncertain. This CDR3 contains 13 residues. The germline CDR1 and CDR2 sequences are GTSNPN and SVGIG (reference sequence). The CDR3 region has the DNA TGTGCTGAGTCTTCGGGTATGAACACTGAAGCTTTCTTT. Amino acids: CAESSGMNTEAFF.

The chain is built from TRBV28 and TRBJ2-2; no clear D. V was cut by 8 bases and J by 6 bases, with 10 bases left in between. This CDR3 is built from 12 residues. Germline lookup yields CDR1 MDHEN and CDR2 SYDVKM. CDR3 protein: CASFSSSGELFF. The CDR3 DNA follows: TGTGCCAGCTTCTCCTCCTCCGGGGAGCTGTTTTTT. The variable domain in full, with the rest retrieved from reference TRBV28 and TRBJ2-2, is DVKVTQSSRYLVKRTGEKVFLECVQDMDHENMFWYRQDPGLGLRLIYFSYDVKMKEKGDIPEGYSVSREKKERFSLILESASTNQTSMYLCASFSSSGELFFGEGSRLTVL.